The rows below give T cell receptor beta chains drawn from one sample of a study of blood T cells in healthy people across ages. TCRdb re-called the 5' RACE reads with MiXCR, one entry per CDR3 protein. In the table there are about 1.4 million distinct CDR3 sequences, almost 60% of which are singletons. The sample taken for sequencing was blood. The source is a man aged 18 to 30 in good health. The CDR3 runs from the conserved cysteine through the conserved F or W. Each record gives: clone size, V gene, CDR3 length, D gene, J gene, CDR3 DNA, CDR3 protein. D genes are given only for firm matches. Clone size is given for some rows only: seen once, a few or many times, or a class if the clone is expanded.

size: NA; V: TRBV20-1; length: 13; D: TRBD1; J: TRBJ2-7; DNA: TGCAGTGCCTGGGGACAGGGGTGGAGCGAGCAGTACTTC; CDR3: CSAWGQGWSEQYF
size: NA; V: TRBV4-1; length: 16; D: NA; J: TRBJ2-1; DNA: TGCGCCAGCAGCCAAGAACCGGGACTGGTAAACAATGAGCAGTTCTTC; CDR3: CASSQEPGLVNNEQFF
size: NA; V: TRBV20-1; length: 16; D: NA; J: TRBJ2-2; DNA: TGCAGTGCTAGAGCAGGAGTTAGCGGGAACACCGGGGAGCTGTTTTTT; CDR3: CSARAGVSGNTGELFF
size: few; V: TRBV4-1; length: 14; D: NA; J: TRBJ1-2; DNA: TGCGCCAGCAGCCAAGCCCAGGGGTCCTATGGCTACACCTTC; CDR3: CASSQAQGSYGYTF
size: NA; V: TRBV20-1; length: 15; D: TRBD1; J: TRBJ2-7; DNA: TGCAGTGCTAGGGGTGCGGGACAGGTGATCTACGAGCAGTACTTC; CDR3: CSARGAGQVIYEQYF
size: NA; V: TRBV20-1; length: 21; D: TRBD1; J: TRBJ2-6; DNA: TGCAGTGCTATGGATAAAGGGTTTATAGGGGACAGGATCTCTGGGGCCAACGTCCTGACTTTC; CDR3: CSAMDKGFIGDRISGANVLTF
size: few; V: TRBV20-1; length: 16; D: NA; J: TRBJ2-5; DNA: TGCAGTGCTAGTCCTAGCACCGCAACTTTCCAAGAGACCCAGTACTTC; CDR3: CSASPSTATFQETQYF
size: NA; V: TRBV28; length: 14; D: TRBD1; J: TRBJ1-2; DNA: TGTGCCAGCAGTGCCGGGGGACAGAGAATTGGCTACACCTTC; CDR3: CASSAGGQRIGYTF
size: NA; V: TRBV11-3; length: 14; D: NA; J: TRBJ2-5; DNA: TGTGCCAGCAGCTTACAAGGGCGGGAAGAGACCCAGTACTTC; CDR3: CASSLQGREETQYF
size: few; V: TRBV6-2/TRBV6-3; length: 15; D: NA; J: TRBJ2-7; DNA: TGTGCCAGCAGTTACTCGAACAGGGCTTTGGGCGAGCAGTACTTC; CDR3: CASSYSNRALGEQYF
size: NA; V: TRBV6-2/TRBV6-3; length: 15; D: NA; J: TRBJ2-7; DNA: TGTGCCAGCAGTTACGCCGGGTCAGAATACTACGAGCAGTACTTC; CDR3: CASSYAGSEYYEQYF
size: NA; V: TRBV6-5; length: 13; D: NA; J: TRBJ1-2; DNA: TGTGCCAGCAGTTACGACGTGGGGGGTGGCTACACCTTC; CDR3: CASSYDVGGGYTF
size: NA; V: TRBV6-5; length: 14; D: TRBD1; J: TRBJ2-5; DNA: TGTGCCAGCAGTGAAACAGGGGCGCAAGAGACCCAGTACTTC; CDR3: CASSETGAQETQYF
size: NA; V: TRBV7-9; length: 16; D: NA; J: TRBJ2-5; DNA: TGTGCCAGCAGCTTAGTAGTGCGACAGGCGGAAAAGACCCAGTACTTC; CDR3: CASSLVVRQAEKTQYF
size: NA; V: TRBV5-1; length: 18; D: TRBD2; J: TRBJ2-1; DNA: TGCGCCAGCAGCTGGATTGCTAGCGGGGGCTCGTCCTACAATGAGCAGTTCTTC; CDR3: CASSWIASGGSSYNEQFF
size: NA; V: TRBV4-1; length: 15; D: NA; J: TRBJ2-7; DNA: TGCGCCAGCAGCCAAGAACCCGGGAGCAATCCCGAGCAGTACTTC; CDR3: CASSQEPGSNPEQYF
size: NA; V: TRBV4-1; length: 15; D: TRBD1; J: TRBJ2-7; DNA: TGCGCCAGCAGCCAAGAGAGACAGGGTTTTTACGAGCAGTACTTC; CDR3: CASSQERQGFYEQYF
size: NA; V: TRBV7-2; length: 18; D: NA; J: TRBJ2-6; DNA: TGTGCCAGCAGCTTTCGACAGTCTGTTAGCTCTGGGGCCAACGTCCTGACTTTC; CDR3: CASSFRQSVSSGANVLTF
size: NA; V: TRBV2; length: 16; D: NA; J: TRBJ2-1; DNA: TGTGCCAGCAGTGATTCCACTAACATCCCCTACAATGAGCAGTTCTTC; CDR3: CASSDSTNIPYNEQFF
size: once; V: TRBV12-3/TRBV12-4; length: 15; D: NA; J: TRBJ2-1; DNA: TGTGCCAGCAGTTTAAGCGGCTCGATTAACAATGAGCAGTTCTTC; CDR3: CASSLSGSINNEQFF
size: few; V: TRBV20-1; length: 14; D: TRBD1; J: TRBJ2-7; DNA: TGCAGTGCTATGGGACAGCCGGTACGATTTGAGCAGTACTTC; CDR3: CSAMGQPVRFEQYF
size: few; V: TRBV7-9; length: 16; D: NA; J: TRBJ2-4; DNA: TGTGCCAGCAGCTTAAGTTTTACTAGCAGCAAAAACATTCAGTACTTC; CDR3: CASSLSFTSSKNIQYF
size: NA; V: TRBV29-1; length: 14; D: TRBD1; J: TRBJ1-2; DNA: TGCAGCGTTGATGAGACAGGGCTAGACTATGGCTACACCTTC; CDR3: CSVDETGLDYGYTF
size: NA; V: TRBV7-9; length: 14; D: TRBD1; J: TRBJ2-7; DNA: TGTGCCGGCAGCTTAGGACAGGGAGTCCACGAGCAGTACTTC; CDR3: CAGSLGQGVHEQYF
size: NA; V: TRBV27; length: 17; D: TRBD2; J: TRBJ2-1; DNA: TGTGCCAGCAGTTCCTCCTCTAGCGGGAGCTCCTACAATGAGCAGTTCTTC; CDR3: CASSSSSSGSSYNEQFF
size: NA; V: TRBV10-3; length: 13; D: NA; J: TRBJ1-1; DNA: TGTGCCATCTCTACCGGTGTGGGCACTGAAGCTTTCTTT; CDR3: CAISTGVGTEAFF
size: NA; V: TRBV6-6; length: 15; D: NA; J: TRBJ1-5; DNA: TGTGCCAGCAGTTCGAGATCAGGGTCTCATCAGCCCCAGCATTTT; CDR3: CASSSRSGSHQPQHF
size: NA; V: TRBV7-2; length: 13; D: NA; J: TRBJ2-7; DNA: TGTGCCAGCAGCTTATCAACAGGGCGCGAGCAGTACTTC; CDR3: CASSLSTGREQYF